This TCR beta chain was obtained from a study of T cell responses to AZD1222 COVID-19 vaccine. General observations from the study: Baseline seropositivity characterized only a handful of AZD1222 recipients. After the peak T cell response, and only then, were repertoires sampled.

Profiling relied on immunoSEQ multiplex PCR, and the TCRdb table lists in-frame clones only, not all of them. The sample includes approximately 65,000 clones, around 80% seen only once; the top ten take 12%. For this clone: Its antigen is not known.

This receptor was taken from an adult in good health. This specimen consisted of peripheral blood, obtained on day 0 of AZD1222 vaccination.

CDR3 region: CASSSLDSDTQYF. Written as DNA, the CDR3 is TGTGCCAGCAGCTCGCTGGACTCCGATACGCAGTATTTT. The chain is built from TRBV5-6 and TRBJ2-3; D perhaps matches TRBD2 (5 bases). The CDR3 contains 13 residues. The V end lost 3 bases, the J end lost 6 bases, and 11 bases lay between the germline ends. In germline, CDR1 is SGHDT, CDR2 YYEEEE.